Listed below are T cell receptor beta chains from one sample, sequenced in a study of PD-L1 blockade in urothelial cancer. Sequencing was performed with immunoSEQ multiplex PCR; in TCRdb, only in-frame clones are kept and a portion is missing. The sample holds tens of thousands of clones, 70% to 90% seen once. Sequenced here: PBMCs, sampled around atezolizumab (anti-PD-L1) treatment. The receptors here all came from a woman aged 60-75 years with urothelial cancer. Both conserved end residues are part of each CDR3. Each record gives: CDR3 length, V gene, D gene, J gene, clone size, CDR3 DNA, CDR3 protein. The D gene is left open where the match is weak. The size field is filled for only some rows; it gives once, few, many or a size class.

>16|TRBV19|TRBD2|TRBJ2-3|-
TGTGCCAGTAGTATATCGGCGGGGGGGGGCACAGATACGCAGTATTTT
CASSISAGGGTDTQYF
>18|TRBV2|-|TRBJ2-1|-
TGTGCCAGCAGTGACGGGCTAGCGAGACAAAGGTCCTACAATGAGCAGTTCTTC
CASSDGLARQRSYNEQFF
>14|TRBV2|TRBD1|TRBJ2-7|-
TGTGCCAGCAGTGTGGTCGGGACAGGAGACGAGCAGTACTTC
CASSVVGTGDEQYF
>13|TRBV6-5|-|TRBJ1-2|-
TGTGCCAGCAGCCGCAGGGGAGCCTATGGCTACACCTTC
CASSRRGAYGYTF
>16|TRBV27|TRBD2|TRBJ2-7|-
TGTGCCAGCAGACTAAAAGTAGCGGGGAGTATTTACGAGCAGTACTTC
CASRLKVAGSIYEQYF
>17|TRBV18|-|TRBJ2-3|-
TGTGCCAGCTCACCACTTCGCGGCAGCGTGGGAGCAGATACGCAGTATTTT
CASSPLRGSVGADTQYF
>16|TRBV4-3|-|TRBJ1-2|-
TGCGCCAGCAGCCAAGATTCAACAGCAACCCTTTATGGCTACACCTTC
CASSQDSTATLYGYTF
>15|TRBV5-1|-|TRBJ2-7|-
TGCGCCAGCAGCTTGGCCCGGCAGGTGTCCTACGAGCAGTACTTC
CASSLARQVSYEQYF
>13|TRBV23-1|-|TRBJ2-2|-
TGCGCCAGCAGTCAATCCGGGACCGGGGAGCTGTTTTTT
CASSQSGTGELFF
>15|TRBV9|TRBD1|TRBJ2-7|-
TGTGCCAGCAGCGAGGGACAGGCTTTAGGCTACGAGCAGTACTTC
CASSEGQALGYEQYF
>16|TRBV5-3|-|TRBJ1-5|-
TGTGCCAGAAGCGTGGCGGGGACACGACACAATCAGCCCCAGCATTTT
CARSVAGTRHNQPQHF
>15|TRBV6-5|-|TRBJ1-3|-
TGTGCCAGCAGTCAGGATCTGAGCTCTGGAAACACCATATATTTT
CASSQDLSSGNTIYF
>13|TRBV2|TRBD1|TRBJ2-7|-
TGTGCCAGCACCGAAGGGACAGTCTACGAGCAGTACTTC
CASTEGTVYEQYF
>15|TRBV19|-|TRBJ1-6|-
TGTGCCAGTATGACTGACCCTAGGGGTAATTCACCCCTCCACTTT
CASMTDPRGNSPLHF
>14|TRBV5-1|TRBD2|TRBJ2-2|-
TGCGCCAGCAGCTTAGCCACGGGAGGCGGGGAGCTGTTTTTT
CASSLATGGGELFF
>15|TRBV21-1|-|TRBJ1-1|-
TGTGCCAGACCCCCCAGAGACCTCGAGGACACTGAAGCTTTCTTT
CARPPRDLEDTEAFF
>15|TRBV7-9|TRBD1|TRBJ2-1|-
TGTGCCAGCAGAGCCCCGGACAGGGAGCCGTATGAGCAGTTCTTC
CASRAPDREPYEQFF
>16|TRBV19|TRBD2|TRBJ2-5|-
TGTGCCAGTAGTATCGTTCAGGGCGGGGGAGGAGAGACCCAGTACTTC
CASSIVQGGGGETQYF
>12|TRBV5-4|-|TRBJ2-1|-
TGTGCCAGCAGCCAACGTGGACAAGAGCAGTTCTTC
CASSQRGQEQFF
>14|TRBV7-3|TRBD1|TRBJ2-2|-
TGTGCCAGCAGCTTCCCAGGGGGCCGCGGGGAGCTGTTTTTT
CASSFPGGRGELFF
>15|TRBV6-5|TRBD1|TRBJ1-3|-
TGTGCCAGCCGCGACAGGGACCGGAATGGAAACACCATATATTTT
CASRDRDRNGNTIYF
>17|TRBV5-4|TRBD2|TRBJ2-5|few
TGTGCCAGCAGCTTGGGGCCACTAGCGGGAGGCTGGGAGACCCAGTACTTC
CASSLGPLAGGWETQYF
>13|TRBV11-2|-|TRBJ1-1|-
TGTGCCAGCAGCTTACTGACAGCGCAGGTGGCTTTCTTT
CASSLLTAQVAFF
>16|TRBV19|TRBD1|TRBJ1-1|-
TGTGCCAGTAGAGGTTCCCGGGACAGGAGATCAGTGGTCGCTTTCTTT
CASRGSRDRRSVVAFF
>16|TRBV6-6|-|TRBJ1-3|-
TGTGCCAGCAGTGTCGGTCTGAGCAACTCTGGAAACACCATATATTTT
CASSVGLSNSGNTIYF
>15|TRBV28|TRBD2|TRBJ2-7|-
TGTGCCAGCAGGCAAGCGGGAGCTGTCCTAAACGAGCAGTACTTC
CASRQAGAVLNEQYF
>15|TRBV28|-|TRBJ1-2|-
TGTGCCAGCAGTTTATACTTTTTGACAGGCTCTGGCTACACCTTC
CASSLYFLTGSGYTF
>17|TRBV29-1|TRBD1|TRBJ1-1|few
TGCAGCGTTGGGGTCAGTCCGTGGGACAGCTTGAACACTGAAGCTTTCTTT
CSVGVSPWDSLNTEAFF
>15|TRBV7-2|-|TRBJ2-7|-
TGTGCCAGCAGCCTCCGGGGCCTAATGGGGGGCGAGCAGTACTTC
CASSLRGLMGGEQYF
>14|TRBV28|-|TRBJ2-7|-
TGTGCCACTTTATGGGGAGGGGGGGCAGGCGAGCAGTACTTC
CATLWGGGAGEQYF
>16|TRBV27|TRBD2|TRBJ2-7|many
TGTGCCAGCAGTTTAGAGGGCGGGACTAGCTCCTACGAGCAGTACTTC
CASSLEGGTSSYEQYF
>14|TRBV14|-|TRBJ2-7|few
TGTGCCAGCAGTGTTCCAGGGGGGTTCTACGAGCAGTACTTC
CASSVPGGFYEQYF
>15|TRBV6-5|TRBD2|TRBJ2-5|-
TGTGCCAGCAGTTACTTACTAGCGGGCCCTATCACCCAGTACTTC
CASSYLLAGPITQYF
>14|TRBV27|-|TRBJ1-5|-
TGTGCCAGCAGTTCAGGGCAGATAAATCAGCCCCAGCATTTT
CASSSGQINQPQHF
>15|TRBV6-5|-|TRBJ1-5|-
TGTGCCAGCGGCGGGGGGTTGGGCGGCAATCAGCCCCAGCATTTT
CASGGGLGGNQPQHF
>14|TRBV28|-|TRBJ2-7|-
TGTGCCAGCAGTCTTCTCAGGGTCACCTACGAGCAGTACTTC
CASSLLRVTYEQYF
>13|TRBV5-4|-|TRBJ1-2|-
TGTGCCAGCAGCTTGGTAGAAAGCTATGGCTACACCTTC
CASSLVESYGYTF
>14|TRBV2|TRBD1|TRBJ1-2|-
TGTGCCAGCAGTATGGGACAGGGAGGATATGGCTACACCTTC
CASSMGQGGYGYTF
>17|TRBV5-6|TRBD1|TRBJ1-1|-
TGTGCCAGCAGCTTGAGGAGGACAGGGGGGGAGAACACTGAAGCTTTCTTT
CASSLRRTGGENTEAFF
>16|TRBV27|-|TRBJ2-1|-
TGTGCCAGCAGTTATCTTGTCCTGGCGGCATACAATGAGCAGTTCTTC
CASSYLVLAAYNEQFF
>12|TRBV4-1|-|TRBJ2-3|-
TGCGCCAGCAGCGGGGGGGCGGATACGCAGTATTTT
CASSGGADTQYF